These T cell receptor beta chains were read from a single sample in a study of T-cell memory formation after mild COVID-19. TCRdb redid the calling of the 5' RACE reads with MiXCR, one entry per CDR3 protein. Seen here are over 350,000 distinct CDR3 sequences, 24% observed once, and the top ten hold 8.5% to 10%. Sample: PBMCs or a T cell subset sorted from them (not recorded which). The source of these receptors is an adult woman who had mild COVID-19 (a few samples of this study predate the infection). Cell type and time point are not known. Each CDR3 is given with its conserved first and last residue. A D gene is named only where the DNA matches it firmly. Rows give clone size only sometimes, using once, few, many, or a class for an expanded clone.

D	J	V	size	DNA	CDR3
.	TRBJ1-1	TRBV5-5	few	TGTGCCAGCAGCTTGGCGGATTCTTACACTGAAGCTTTCTTT	CASSLADSYTEAFF
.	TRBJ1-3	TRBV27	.	TGTGCCAGCAGTTTATCGATAGTTGGAAACACCATATATTTT	CASSLSIVGNTIYF
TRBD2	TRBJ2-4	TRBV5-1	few	TGCGCCAGCAGCTTGGCCGGGACTAGCGATTACATTCAGTACTTC	CASSLAGTSDYIQYF
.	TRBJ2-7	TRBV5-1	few	TGCGCCAGCACCCCTGGGGGACATAGGACTACCGAGCAGTACTTC	CASTPGGHRTTEQYF
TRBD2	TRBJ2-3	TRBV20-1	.	TGCAGTGCGCAACTAGCGGTCGGCACAGATACGCAGTATTTT	CSAQLAVGTDTQYF
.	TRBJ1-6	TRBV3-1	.	TGTGCCAGCAGCCCCCAGTTCACTAGCGGGAATTCACCCCTCCACTTT	CASSPQFTSGNSPLHF
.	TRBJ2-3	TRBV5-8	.	TGTGCCAGCAGCTTGGGAACAGCGCCTTCTAGCACAGATACGCAGTATTTT	CASSLGTAPSSTDTQYF
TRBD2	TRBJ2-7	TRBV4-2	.	TGTGCCAGCAGCCAAGAAAGCAGGGCTAGCGGGGGTCACGAGCAGTACTTC	CASSQESRASGGHEQYF
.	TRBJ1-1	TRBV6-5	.	TGTGCCAGCAGTTACGGGACGGCGGCTTTCTTT	CASSYGTAAFF
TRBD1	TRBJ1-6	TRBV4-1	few	TGCGCCAGCAGCCAAGCACAGGGGCAGAATTCACCCCTCCACTTT	CASSQAQGQNSPLHF
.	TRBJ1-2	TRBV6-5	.	TGTGCCAGCAGTTATCGGGCCGGTACCGGCTACACCTTC	CASSYRAGTGYTF
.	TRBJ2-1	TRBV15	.	TGTGCCACCAGCAGAGGAGGGCCTCGCAATGAGCAGTTCTTC	CATSRGGPRNEQFF
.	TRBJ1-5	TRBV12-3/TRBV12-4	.	TGTGCCAGCAGTTTAAATACGCTTGCCCTCCAGCCCCAGCATTTT	CASSLNTLALQPQHF
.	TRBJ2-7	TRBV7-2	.	TGTGCCAGCAGCTTAGGGTGGGGAATCATCCACGAGCAGTACTTC	CASSLGWGIIHEQYF
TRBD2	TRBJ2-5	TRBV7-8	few	TGTGCCAGCAGCTTAGAATTTGCGGGAGCCGGTGAGACCCAGTACTTC	CASSLEFAGAGETQYF
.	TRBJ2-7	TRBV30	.	TGTGCCTGTGACGGAAACTCCTACGAGCAGTACTTC	CACDGNSYEQYF
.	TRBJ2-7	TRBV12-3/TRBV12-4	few	TGTGCCAGCAGTTCGCCCGGGGGACAGTCCTACGAGCAGTACTTC	CASSSPGGQSYEQYF
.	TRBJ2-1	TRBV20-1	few	TGCAGTGCTAGAGGGGCCAAAGGATTCGACAATGAGCAGTTCTTC	CSARGAKGFDNEQFF
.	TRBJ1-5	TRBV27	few	TGTGCCAGCAGTTTCGGAGCCGGGGGTCAGCCCCAGCATTTT	CASSFGAGGQPQHF
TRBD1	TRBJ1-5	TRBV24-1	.	TGTGCCACCAGTGACCCCGGACAGGGGCATCATCAGCCCCAGCATTTT	CATSDPGQGHHQPQHF
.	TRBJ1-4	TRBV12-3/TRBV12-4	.	TGTGCCAGCAGTTTAGACCCTCCCTTAACTAATGAAAAACTGTTTTTT	CASSLDPPLTNEKLFF
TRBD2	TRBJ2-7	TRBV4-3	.	TGCGCCAGCAGCCAAGAGGGGGGGGGATACTACGAGCAGTACTTC	CASSQEGGGYYEQYF
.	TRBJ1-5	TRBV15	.	TGTGCCACCAGCAGAGATAAGCAGCCCCAGCATTTT	CATSRDKQPQHF
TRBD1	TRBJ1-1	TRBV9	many	TGTGCCAGCAGTGGGGACAGTTGGAACACTGAAGCTTTCTTT	CASSGDSWNTEAFF
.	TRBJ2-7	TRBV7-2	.	TGTGCCAGCAGCTTAGTGTCTAGCGCAAGCTCCTACGAGCAGTACTTC	CASSLVSSASSYEQYF
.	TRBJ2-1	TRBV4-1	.	TGCGCCAGCAGCCAGGGGGGGTCGGGGGGCCCTTACAATGAGCAGTTCTTC	CASSQGGSGGPYNEQFF
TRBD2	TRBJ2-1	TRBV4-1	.	TGCGCCAGCAGCCAAGATTCTGTGCTAGCGGGAGAGTGGAATGAGCAGTTCTTC	CASSQDSVLAGEWNEQFF
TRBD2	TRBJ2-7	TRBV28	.	TGTGCCAGCAGTAGCCCGACTAGCGGGGGGGGGAACGAGCAGTACTTC	CASSSPTSGGGNEQYF
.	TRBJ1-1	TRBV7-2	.	TGTGCCAGCAGCTTAGGTAGGGGATGGAGCACTGAAGCTTTCTTT	CASSLGRGWSTEAFF
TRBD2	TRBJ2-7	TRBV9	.	TGTGCCAGCAGCGTTAGCGGGAACTCCTACGAGCAGTACTTC	CASSVSGNSYEQYF
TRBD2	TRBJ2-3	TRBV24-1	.	TGTGCCACCAGTGATCCTGCAGAGTCGGCCCTGCCCCGGAGCGGGAGGGGGGGCACAGATACGCAGTATTTT	CATSDPAESALPRSGRGGTDTQYF
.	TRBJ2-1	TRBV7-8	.	TGTGCCAGCGGGCGGCGCACCGAATCATACAATGAGCAGTTCTTC	CASGRRTESYNEQFF
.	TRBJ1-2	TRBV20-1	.	TGCAGTGCTAGAGATCGCGTTGGCGTAAAGGCTAACTATGGCTACACCTTC	CSARDRVGVKANYGYTF
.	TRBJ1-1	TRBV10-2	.	TGCGCCAGCAGAGGGCCGATGAACACTGAAGCTTTCTTT	CASRGPMNTEAFF
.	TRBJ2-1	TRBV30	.	TGTGCCTGGAGTGTATGGGGGATTGAGCAGTTCTTC	CAWSVWGIEQFF
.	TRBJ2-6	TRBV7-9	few	TGTGCCAGCGAAATTCACACCTCTGGGGCCAACGTCCTGACTTTC	CASEIHTSGANVLTF
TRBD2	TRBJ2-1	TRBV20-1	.	TGCAGTGCTAGAGCCGAGCTAGCGGTCCCCTACAATGAGCAGTTCTTC	CSARAELAVPYNEQFF
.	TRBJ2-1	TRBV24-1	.	TGTGCCACCAGTGATACCTGGGGAAGCTCCTACAATGAGCAGTTCTTC	CATSDTWGSSYNEQFF
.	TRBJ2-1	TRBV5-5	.	TGTGCCAGCAGCTTGGCAGGGGAATACTCCTACAATGAGCAGTTCTTC	CASSLAGEYSYNEQFF
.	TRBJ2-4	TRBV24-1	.	TGTGCCACCAGTGATCCCACAGGGCCCAAAAACATTCAGTACTTC	CATSDPTGPKNIQYF
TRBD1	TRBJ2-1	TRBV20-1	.	TGCAGTGCTAGAGATTCAGGGGGATACAATGAGCAGTTCTTC	CSARDSGGYNEQFF